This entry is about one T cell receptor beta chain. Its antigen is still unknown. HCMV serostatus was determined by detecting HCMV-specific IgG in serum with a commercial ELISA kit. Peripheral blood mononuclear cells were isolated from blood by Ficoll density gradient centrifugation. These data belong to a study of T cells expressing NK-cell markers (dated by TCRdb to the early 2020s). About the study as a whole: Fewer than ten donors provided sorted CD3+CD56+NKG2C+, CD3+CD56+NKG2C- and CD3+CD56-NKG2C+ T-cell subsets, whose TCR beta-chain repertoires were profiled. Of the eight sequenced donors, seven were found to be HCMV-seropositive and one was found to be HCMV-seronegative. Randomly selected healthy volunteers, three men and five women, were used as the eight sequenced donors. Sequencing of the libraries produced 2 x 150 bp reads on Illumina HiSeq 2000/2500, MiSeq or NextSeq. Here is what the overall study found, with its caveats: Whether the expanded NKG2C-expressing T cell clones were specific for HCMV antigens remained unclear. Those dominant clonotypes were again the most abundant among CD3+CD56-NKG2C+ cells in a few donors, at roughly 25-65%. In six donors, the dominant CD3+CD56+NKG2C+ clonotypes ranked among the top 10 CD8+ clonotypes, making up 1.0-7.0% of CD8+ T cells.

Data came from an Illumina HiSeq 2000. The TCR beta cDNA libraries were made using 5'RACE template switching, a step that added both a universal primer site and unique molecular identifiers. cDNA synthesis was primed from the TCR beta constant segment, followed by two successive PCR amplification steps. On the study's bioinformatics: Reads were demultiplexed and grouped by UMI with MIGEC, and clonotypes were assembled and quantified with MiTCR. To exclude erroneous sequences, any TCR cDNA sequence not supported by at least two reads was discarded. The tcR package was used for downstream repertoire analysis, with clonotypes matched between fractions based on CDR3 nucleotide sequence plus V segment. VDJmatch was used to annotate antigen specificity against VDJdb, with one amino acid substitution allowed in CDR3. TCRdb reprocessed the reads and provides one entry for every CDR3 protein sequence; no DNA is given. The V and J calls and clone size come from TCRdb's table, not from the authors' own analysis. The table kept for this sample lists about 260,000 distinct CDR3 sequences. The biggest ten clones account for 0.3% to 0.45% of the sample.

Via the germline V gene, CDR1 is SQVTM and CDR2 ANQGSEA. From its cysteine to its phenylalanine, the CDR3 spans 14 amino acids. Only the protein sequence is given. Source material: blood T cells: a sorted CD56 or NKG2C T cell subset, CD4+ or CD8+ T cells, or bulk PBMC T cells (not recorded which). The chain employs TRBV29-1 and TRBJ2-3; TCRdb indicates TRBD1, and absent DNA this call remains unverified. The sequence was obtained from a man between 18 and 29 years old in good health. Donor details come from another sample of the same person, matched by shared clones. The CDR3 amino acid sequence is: CSVERRTSADTQYF.